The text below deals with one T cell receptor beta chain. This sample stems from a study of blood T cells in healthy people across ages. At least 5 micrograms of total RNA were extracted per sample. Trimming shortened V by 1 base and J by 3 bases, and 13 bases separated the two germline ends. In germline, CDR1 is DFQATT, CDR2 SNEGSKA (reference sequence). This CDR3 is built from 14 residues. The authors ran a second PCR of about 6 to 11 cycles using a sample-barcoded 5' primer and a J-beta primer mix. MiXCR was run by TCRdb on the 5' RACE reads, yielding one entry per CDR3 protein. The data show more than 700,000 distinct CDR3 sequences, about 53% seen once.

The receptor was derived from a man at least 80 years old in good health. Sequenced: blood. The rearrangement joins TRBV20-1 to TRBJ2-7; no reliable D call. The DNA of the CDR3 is TGCAGTGCTAGAGTTCCCGGGCGGATCTACGAGCAGTACTTC. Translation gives CSARVPGRIYEQYF.